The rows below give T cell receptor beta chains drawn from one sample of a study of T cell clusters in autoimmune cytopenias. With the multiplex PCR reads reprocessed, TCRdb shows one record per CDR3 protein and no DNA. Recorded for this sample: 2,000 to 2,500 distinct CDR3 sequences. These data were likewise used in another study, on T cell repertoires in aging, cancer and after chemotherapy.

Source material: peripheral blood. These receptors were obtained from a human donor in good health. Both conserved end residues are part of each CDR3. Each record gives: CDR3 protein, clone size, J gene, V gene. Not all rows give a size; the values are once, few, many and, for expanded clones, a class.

CASSLVGEQYF,medium-sized,TRBJ2-7,TRBV13
CASSTETGLVNYGYTF,.,TRBJ1-2,TRBV7-2
CASSYSNVYQPQHF,medium-sized,TRBJ1-5,TRBV6-2/TRBV6-3
CASSEAAYGYTF,large,TRBJ1-2,TRBV6-1
CASSSGGGAETQYF,medium-sized,TRBJ2-5,TRBV5-1
CASSQEERDIYGYTF,.,TRBJ1-2,TRBV4-1
CASSQDAASGTDTQYF,medium-sized,TRBJ2-3,TRBV4-2
CASSPSGGSRGEQYF,.,TRBJ2-7,TRBV6-1
CASSLPAGGTTGELFF,medium-sized,TRBJ2-2,TRBV5-1
CAWRGTAAVTEAFF,medium-sized,TRBJ1-1,TRBV30
CSGTLGSTDTQYF,medium-sized,TRBJ2-3,TRBV20-1
CAISERGWSETQYF,.,TRBJ2-5,TRBV10-3